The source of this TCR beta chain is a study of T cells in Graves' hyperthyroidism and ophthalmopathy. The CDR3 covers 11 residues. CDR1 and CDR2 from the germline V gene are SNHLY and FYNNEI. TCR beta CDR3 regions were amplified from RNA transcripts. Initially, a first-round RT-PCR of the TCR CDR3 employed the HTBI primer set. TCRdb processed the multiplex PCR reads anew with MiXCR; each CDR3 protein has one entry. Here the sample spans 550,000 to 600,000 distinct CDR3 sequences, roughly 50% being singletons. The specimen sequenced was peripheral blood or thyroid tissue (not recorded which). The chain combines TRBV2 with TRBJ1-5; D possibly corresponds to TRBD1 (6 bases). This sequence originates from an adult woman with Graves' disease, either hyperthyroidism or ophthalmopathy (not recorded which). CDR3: CDPTGRQPQHF. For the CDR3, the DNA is TGTGACCCTACAGGGCGTCAGCCCCAGCATTTT.